The 12 T cell receptor beta chains below all came from one sample that was sequenced in a study of blood T cell repertoires in COVID-19. This table comes from immunoSEQ multiplex PCR, and its TCRdb copy is limited to in-frame clones, with some not included. The sample consists of roughly 250,000 clones, about 85% of them appearing once. Sequenced sample: PBMCs or T cells enriched from blood (not recorded which). The receptors shown here come from a woman aged 25 to 39 with acute COVID-19.

This rearrangement joins TRBV28 to TRBJ2-5, with 8 bases aligning to TRBD2. Per germline, CDR1 MDHEN and CDR2 SYDVKM. This CDR3 spans 15 amino acids. After removal of 8 bases from V and 5 bases from J, the junction contained 13 bases not matched to a gene. This CDR3 is CASRLGGGSGETQYF. The CDR3 bases are TGTGCCAGCCGACTCGGCGGGGGGAGTGGGGAGACCCAGTACTTC.

The chain combines TRBV25-1 with TRBJ1-2, with 8 bases fitting TRBD1. With V trimmed by 0 bases and J by 4 bases, 7 bases remained unmatched. The CDR3 totals 16 residues. CDR1 is MGHDK, CDR2 SYGVNS, per germline. The CDR3 protein is CASSEYTGQGSYGYTF. In nucleotides, the CDR3 is TGTGCCAGCAGTGAATACACAGGACAGGGAAGCTATGGCTACACCTTC.

This clone has a single count. V gene TRBV5-1 combines with J gene TRBJ2-5; maybe TRBD2 (5 bases). V lost 0 bases and J 2 bases, leaving 11 bases between the germline ends. CDR3 length equals 15 residues. CDR1 and CDR2 from the germline V gene are SGHRS and YFSETQ. The chain's CDR3 is CASSLAPGLQETQYF. CDR3 nucleotides: TGCGCCAGCAGCTTGGCCCCGGGGTTACAAGAGACCCAGTACTTC.

The V gene is TRBV9, the J gene TRBJ1-1, with a weak D call TRBD1 (5 bases). Germline CDR1 and CDR2: SGDLS and YYNGEE. V was shortened by 2 bases and J by 2 bases, with 7 bases between the two germline ends. This CDR3 has 13 amino acids. CDR3 protein: CASSVQGNTEAFF. The DNA for the CDR3 is TGTGCCAGCAGCGTTCAGGGAAACACTGAAGCTTTCTTT.

For the CDR3, the DNA is TGCAGTGCTAGTATCCCAGAAAAAAAACTGTTTTTT. This gives the protein CSASIPEKKLFF. V and J are TRBV20-1 and TRBJ1-4, with D uncertain. Germline CDR1 DFQATT, CDR2 SNEGSKA (reference sequence). Trimming stripped 3 bases from V and 9 bases from J, with 11 bases between. The CDR3 runs to 12 residues.

The CDR3 DNA reads as TGTGCCAGCAGCGTAGAAGGGACAGACTATGGCTACACCTTC. It is translated as CASSVEGTDYGYTF. The rearrangement links TRBV9 to TRBJ1-2; 7 nucleotides agree with TRBD1. Germline V lookup: CDR1 SGDLS, CDR2 YYNGEE. Unmatched junction bases numbered 2, after V lost 0 bases and J lost 3 bases. CDR3 length equals 14 residues.

This chain joins TRBV6-5 and TRBJ1-2; TRBD1 is a possible D gene (6 bases). Per germline, CDR1 MNHEY and CDR2 SVGAGI. V lost 3 bases to trimming and J lost 4 bases, with 12 bases between them. The CDR3 covers 14 residues. The CDR3 protein is CASSYFGQSYGYTF. The CDR3 DNA reads TGTGCCAGCAGTTATTTCGGACAGAGCTATGGCTACACCTTC.

This rearrangement joins TRBV29-1 to TRBJ2-6; no reliable D call. This CDR3 is 13 amino acids long. Germline loops: CDR1 SQVTM, CDR2 ANQGSEA. The ends were cut back, 5 bases at V and 0 bases at J, with 5 bases in the middle. The CDR3 sequence: CSVSSSGANVLTF. CDR3 sequence (DNA): TGCAGCGTTTCCAGCTCTGGGGCCAACGTCCTGACTTTC. The variable domain in full, completed from reference TRBV29-1 and TRBJ2-6, reads SAVISQKPSRDICQRGTSLTIQCQVDSQVTMMFWYRQQPGQSLTLIATANQGSEATYESGFVIDKFPISRPNLTFSTLTVSNMSPEDSSIYLCSVSSSGANVLTFGAGSRLTVL.

The chain recombines TRBV5-1 with TRBJ1-3; D perhaps matches TRBD1 (6 bases). Between the trimmed V and J ends, which lost 0 bases and 1 base, there was a span of 17 bases. The germline V gene has CDR1 SGHRS and CDR2 YFSETQ. This CDR3 has 18 residues. The CDR3 bases are TGCGCCAGCAGCTTGGGGACAGACGGTGGTCGGTCTGGAAACACCATATATTTT. Translated: CASSLGTDGGRSGNTIYF.

This clone was detected only once. V is TRBV19 and J is TRBJ1-1; a possible D gene is TRBD1 (5 bases). The V gene's germline CDR1 is LNHDA and CDR2 SQIVND (reference sequence). The CDR3 runs to 14 residues. Trimming removed 10 bases from V and 0 bases from J, with 15 bases in between. The chain's CDR3 is CATSGTAMNTEAFF. The CDR3, as DNA: TGTGCCACCAGCGGGACGGCTATGAACACTGAAGCTTTCTTT.

CDR3 DNA sequence: TGTGCCAGTAGTTCATCTAGCGGGATCAGGAATGAGCAGTTCTTC. Translated, it gives CASSSSSGIRNEQFF. This chain uses TRBV19 with TRBJ2-1; 9 bases are shared with TRBD2. The junction had 9 bases not matched to a gene; V was cut back by 5 bases and J by 7 bases. This CDR3 spans 15 amino acids. From germline, CDR1 is LNHDA and CDR2 SQIVND (reference sequence). Full variable domain (remainder filled in from reference TRBV19 and TRBJ2-1): DGGITQSPKYLFRKEGQNVTLSCEQNLNHDAMYWYRQDPGQGLRLIYYSQIVNDFQKGDIAEGYSVSREKKESFPLTVTSAQKNPTAFYLCASSSSSGIRNEQFFGPGTRLTVL.

The CDR3: CAREFGYNEQFF. The CDR3, as DNA: TGTGCCAGGGAGTTCGGCTACAATGAGCAGTTCTTC. V is TRBV28 and J is TRBJ2-1; D gene ambiguous. The CDR3 extends over 12 amino acids. V lost 9 bases to trimming and J lost 3 bases, with 9 bases between them. The germline gives CDR1 MDHEN, CDR2 SYDVKM.